This T cell receptor (beta chain) was recovered during a study of response to subunit inactivated influenza vaccine. The length of the CDR3 is 14 residues. V lost 1 base to trimming and J lost 4 bases, with 10 bases between them. The germline V gene encodes CDR1 DFQATT and CDR2 SNEGSKA (reference sequence). This clonotype was observed a handful of times. The antigen is unknown. TCRdb recomputed calls from the RT-PCR reads with MiXCR, one row per CDR3 protein. The sample contains around 850,000 distinct CDR3 sequences, around 20% of which appear only once. Study-wide results and caveats: Authors proposed each seasonal influenza vaccination draws in few new T cells.

The chain combines TRBV20-1 with TRBJ2-2; weak D call: TRBD2 (6 bases). The material sequenced was PBMCs from blood, taken around 5 days after vaccination. The receptor was isolated from a man aged 50-59 years who received an inactivated influenza vaccine. For the CDR3, the DNA is TGCAGTGCTAGAGGTTCGGAGGGCACCGGGGAGCTGTTTTTT. It translates to CSARGSEGTGELFF.